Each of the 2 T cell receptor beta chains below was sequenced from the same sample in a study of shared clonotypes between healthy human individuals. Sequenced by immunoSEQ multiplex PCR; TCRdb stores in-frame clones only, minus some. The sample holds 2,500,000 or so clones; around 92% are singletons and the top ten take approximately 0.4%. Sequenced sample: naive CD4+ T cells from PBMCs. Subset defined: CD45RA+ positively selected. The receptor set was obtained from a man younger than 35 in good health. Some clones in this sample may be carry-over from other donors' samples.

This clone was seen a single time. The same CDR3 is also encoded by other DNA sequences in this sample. The CDR3 region has the DNA TGTGCCAGCAGCCGAGGACTAGCGGGTCAAGAGACCCAGTACTTC. This gives the protein CASSRGLAGQETQYF. The V and J genes are TRBV7-2 and TRBJ2-5; 11 bases agree with TRBD2. Germline assignment: CDR1 SGHTA and CDR2 FQGNSA. This CDR3 comprises 15 residues. V lost 5 bases to trimming and J lost 2 bases; unmatched junction nucleotides: 4. Combining the CDR3 with reference TRBV7-2 and TRBJ2-5 gives the whole variable domain GAGVSQSPSNKVTEKGKDVELRCDPISGHTALYWYRQSLGQGLEFLIYFQGNSAPDKSGLPSDRFSAERTGGSVSTLTIQRTQQEDSAVYLCASSRGLAGQETQYFGPGTRLLVL.

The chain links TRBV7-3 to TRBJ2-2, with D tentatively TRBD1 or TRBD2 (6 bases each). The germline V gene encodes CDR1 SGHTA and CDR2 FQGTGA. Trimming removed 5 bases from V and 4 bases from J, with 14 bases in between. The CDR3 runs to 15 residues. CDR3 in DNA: TGTGCCAGCAGCCCGTCGTGGGGGGCCACCGGGGAGCTGTTTTTT. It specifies CASSPSWGATGELFF.